The sample holds a few counts of the clone carrying this T cell receptor beta chain. The antigen remains undetermined. The data belong to a study of cytomegalovirus exposure and HLA in healthy donors. Study-level points and caveats: In vitro work confirmed that three CMV-associated chains recognize CMV antigens.

Vbeta (60) and Jbeta (13) primers were used in the PCR. Profiled with immunoSEQ multiplex PCR; TCRdb holds only in-frame clones, not every one. Of around 120,000 clones in the sample, 75% to 85% are singletons; the top ten hold 7.5% to 10%. The CDR3 extends over 15 amino acids. Germline-derived CDR1 and CDR2 are MNHEY and SMNVEV (reference sequence). The ends were cut back, 5 bases at V and 0 bases at J, with 8 bases in the middle. The source of this sequence is a female donor in good health and CMV-seropositive. The chain joins TRBV27 to TRBJ2-6; D is unresolved. Sequencing was carried out using PBMCs. The CDR3 region is CASSRTTSGANVLTF. CDR3 DNA: TGTGCCAGCAGTCGCACAACCTCTGGGGCCAACGTCCTGACTTTC.